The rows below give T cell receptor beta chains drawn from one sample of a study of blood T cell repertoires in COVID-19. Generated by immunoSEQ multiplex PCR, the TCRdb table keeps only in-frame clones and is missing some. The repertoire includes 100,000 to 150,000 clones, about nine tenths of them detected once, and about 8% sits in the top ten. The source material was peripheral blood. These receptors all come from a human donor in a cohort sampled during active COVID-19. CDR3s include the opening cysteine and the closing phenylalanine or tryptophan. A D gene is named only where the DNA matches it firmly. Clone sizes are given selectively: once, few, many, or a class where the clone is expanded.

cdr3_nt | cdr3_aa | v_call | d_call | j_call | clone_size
TGTGCCAGCAGCTTACGCAGCGGGACCCCCACAGATACGCAGTATTTT | CASSLRSGTPTDTQYF | TRBV11-2 | TRBD2 | TRBJ2-3 | .
TGTGCCAGCAGTTTACAGGGCGGCTATGGCTACACCTTC | CASSLQGGYGYTF | TRBV27 | . | TRBJ1-2 | .
TGTGCCAGTAGTTCTCCCGCTAGCGTACCCAATGAGCAGTTCTTC | CASSSPASVPNEQFF | TRBV19 | . | TRBJ2-1 | .
TGTGCCAGCAGCGCTCAGGCGACACTTCGCTCCTACAATGAGCAGTTCTTC | CASSAQATLRSYNEQFF | TRBV7-3 | . | TRBJ2-1 | .
TGTGCCAGCAGTGAAGAAGGGACAGGTTGGTCCAATGAGCAGTTCTTC | CASSEEGTGWSNEQFF | TRBV2 | TRBD1 | TRBJ2-1 | .
TGTGCCAGCAGTTTGATTACTTCTGGCTACACCTTC | CASSLITSGYTF | TRBV12-3/TRBV12-4 | . | TRBJ1-2 | .
TGTGCCACCCGACTAGCACTAAGAACAGGGGAGCTGTTTTTT | CATRLALRTGELFF | TRBV15 | TRBD2 | TRBJ2-2 | few
TGTGCCGGATCGAGGACAGGGATGAACACCGGGGAGCTGTTTTTT | CAGSRTGMNTGELFF | TRBV2 | TRBD1 | TRBJ2-2 | .
TGTGCCAGCAGCTATTATTACGAGCAGTACTTC | CASSYYYEQYF | TRBV7-9 | . | TRBJ2-7 | many
TGTGCCAGCAGCCAAGATACTTATCGCACAGATACGCAGTATTTT | CASSQDTYRTDTQYF | TRBV3-1/TRBV3-2 | . | TRBJ2-3 | .
TGCGCCAGCAGTAATACAGGGTCTCGAGAAGCTTTCTTT | CASSNTGSREAFF | TRBV10-2 | . | TRBJ1-1 | .
TGTGCCAGCAGGTCCCTGACAGGGTCCTACGAGCAGTACTTC | CASRSLTGSYEQYF | TRBV27 | TRBD1 | TRBJ2-7 | .
TGTGCCAGCAGCCTCACGGGTCAGGGCTACACCTTC | CASSLTGQGYTF | TRBV11-3 | . | TRBJ1-2 | once
TGTGCCAGCAGCCTTAGGGCAGGGCGGAACAATGAGCAGTTCTTC | CASSLRAGRNNEQFF | TRBV21-1 | . | TRBJ2-1 | .
TGTGCCAGCTCACCTGAGGCCGGGACAGTTCCCGGAAACACCATATATTTT | CASSPEAGTVPGNTIYF | TRBV18 | TRBD1 | TRBJ1-3 | .
TGTGCCAGCAGCCACAGGCTTTCCTCCTACGAGCAGTACTTC | CASSHRLSSYEQYF | TRBV7-9 | . | TRBJ2-7 | .
TGTGCCAGCAGCTATCCCTGGGACAGGGTCAATCAGCCCCAGCATTTT | CASSYPWDRVNQPQHF | TRBV5-8 | TRBD1 | TRBJ1-5 | .
TGCAGCGCTGCGGATTTCCGCCGATTGGCAACAGATACGCAGTATTTT | CSAADFRRLATDTQYF | TRBV29-1 | . | TRBJ2-3 | .
TGTGCCAGCAGCTTGGTTCAGGGACAGTCCTACGAGCAGTACTTC | CASSLVQGQSYEQYF | TRBV5-6 | TRBD1 | TRBJ2-7 | .
TGTGCCAGCAGCCAGACAGTGAACACTGAAGCTTTCTTT | CASSQTVNTEAFF | TRBV9 | . | TRBJ1-1 | .
TGTGCCACAAATAGACAGTCGACGAACACCGGGGAGCTGTTTTTT | CATNRQSTNTGELFF | TRBV6-6 | . | TRBJ2-2 | .
TGTGCCAGCAGCTTTTCCGCACAAATCGGGCAGCCCCAGCATTTT | CASSFSAQIGQPQHF | TRBV5-8 | . | TRBJ1-5 | .
TGTGCCAGCAGCCCCGGGAATGCCCCCAAATTTTTGAGCTCTGGGGCCAACGTCCTGACTTTC | CASSPGNAPKFLSSGANVLTF | TRBV2 | . | TRBJ2-6 | .
TGTGCCAGCAGTGAGACTAGAATGTACGAGCAGTACTTC | CASSETRMYEQYF | TRBV2 | . | TRBJ2-7 | .
TGCGCCAGCAGCTCAAACCCCGACAGGATCTATGGCTACACCTTC | CASSSNPDRIYGYTF | TRBV5-1 | . | TRBJ1-2 | .
TGTGCCAGCAGCGGACTTGGGGATACGCAGTATTTT | CASSGLGDTQYF | TRBV5-4 | . | TRBJ2-3 | .
TGTGCCACCAGCAGAGAGGGAGGGACTAGCATAAACAATGAGCAGTTCTTC | CATSREGGTSINNEQFF | TRBV15 | TRBD2 | TRBJ2-1 | .
TGTGCCAGCAGCTCCTCGACAGGGAAGGTCGGGGAGCTGTTTTTT | CASSSSTGKVGELFF | TRBV7-3 | TRBD1 | TRBJ2-2 | .
TGTGCCAGCAGCTCTCGACAGGGGTCGAACACCGGGGAGCTGTTTTTT | CASSSRQGSNTGELFF | TRBV11-2 | TRBD1 | TRBJ2-2 | .